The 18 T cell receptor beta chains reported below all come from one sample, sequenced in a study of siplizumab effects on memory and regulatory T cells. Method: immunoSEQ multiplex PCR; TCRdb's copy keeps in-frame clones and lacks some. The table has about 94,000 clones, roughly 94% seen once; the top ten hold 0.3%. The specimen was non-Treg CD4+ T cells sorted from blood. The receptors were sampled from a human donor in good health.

In DNA form, the CDR3 reads TGTGCCAGCAGGGGGCCGGGACAGGGGTTTACGGAGACCCAGTACTTC. It encodes CASRGPGQGFTETQYF. V gene TRBV2 combines with J gene TRBJ2-5, with 10 positions matching TRBD1. Germline assignment: CDR1 SNHLY and CDR2 FYNNEI. This CDR3 is built from 16 residues. Trimming removed 6 bases from V and 5 bases from J; junction bases left unmatched: 12.

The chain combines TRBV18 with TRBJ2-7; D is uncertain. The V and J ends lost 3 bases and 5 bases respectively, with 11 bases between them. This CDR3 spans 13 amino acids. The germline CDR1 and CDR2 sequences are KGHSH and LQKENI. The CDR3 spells CASSPPGTNEQYF. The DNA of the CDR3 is TGTGCCAGCTCACCCCCAGGCACCAACGAGCAGTACTTC.

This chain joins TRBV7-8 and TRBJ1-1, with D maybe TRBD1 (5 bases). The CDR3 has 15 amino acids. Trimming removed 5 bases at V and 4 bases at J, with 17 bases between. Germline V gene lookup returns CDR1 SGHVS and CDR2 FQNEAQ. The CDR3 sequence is CASSRGPDGGTEAFF. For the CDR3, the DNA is TGTGCCAGCAGCCGGGGCCCCGACGGAGGCACTGAAGCTTTCTTT.

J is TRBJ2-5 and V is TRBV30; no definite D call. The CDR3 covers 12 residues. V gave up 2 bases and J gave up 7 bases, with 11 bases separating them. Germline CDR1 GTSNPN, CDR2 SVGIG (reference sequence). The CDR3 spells CAWSTGLGTQYF. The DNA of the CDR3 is TGTGCCTGGAGTACCGGGTTAGGGACCCAGTACTTC.

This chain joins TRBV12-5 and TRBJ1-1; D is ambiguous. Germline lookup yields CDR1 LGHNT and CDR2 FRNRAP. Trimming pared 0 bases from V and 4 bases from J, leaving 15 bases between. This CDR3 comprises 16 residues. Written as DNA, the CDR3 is TGTGCTAGTGGTTTGGTACATAGTCCGAAGGCCACTGAAGCTTTCTTT. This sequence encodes CASGLVHSPKATEAFF.

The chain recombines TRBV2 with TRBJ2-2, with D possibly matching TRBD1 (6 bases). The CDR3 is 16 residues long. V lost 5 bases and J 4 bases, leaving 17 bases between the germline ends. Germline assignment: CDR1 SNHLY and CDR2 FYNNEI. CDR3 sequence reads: CASSSVRGVVTGELFF. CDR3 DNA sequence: TGTGCCAGCAGTTCAGTCAGGGGCGTTGTCACCGGGGAGCTGTTTTTT.

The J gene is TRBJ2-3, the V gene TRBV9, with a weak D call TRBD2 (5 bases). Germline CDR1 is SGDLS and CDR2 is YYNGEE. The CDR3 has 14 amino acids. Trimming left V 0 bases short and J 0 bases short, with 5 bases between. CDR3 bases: TGTGCCAGCAGCGTAGCGGGGAGCACAGATACGCAGTATTTT. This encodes CASSVAGSTDTQYF.

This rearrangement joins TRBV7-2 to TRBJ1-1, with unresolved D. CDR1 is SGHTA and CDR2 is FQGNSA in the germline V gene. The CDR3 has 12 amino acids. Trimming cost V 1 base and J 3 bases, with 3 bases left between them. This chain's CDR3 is CASSLDYTEAFF. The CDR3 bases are TGTGCCAGCAGCTTAGATTACACTGAAGCTTTCTTT.

The CDR3 protein is CASSRRGQFTGELFF. CDR3 coding DNA: TGTGCCAGCAGCCGACGCGGTCAGTTCACCGGGGAGCTGTTTTTT. The chain couples TRBV7-8 to TRBJ2-2; D ambiguous. V was pared by 5 bases and J by 4 bases, with 14 bases between. The CDR3 totals 15 residues. The germline V gene has CDR1 SGHVS and CDR2 FQNEAQ.

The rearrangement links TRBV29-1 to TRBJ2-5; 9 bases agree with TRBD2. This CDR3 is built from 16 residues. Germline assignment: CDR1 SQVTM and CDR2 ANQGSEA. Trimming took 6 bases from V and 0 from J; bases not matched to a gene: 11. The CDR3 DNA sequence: TGCAGCGTGGACCCATGGGCTAGCGGGAACCAAGAGACCCAGTACTTC. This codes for CSVDPWASGNQETQYF. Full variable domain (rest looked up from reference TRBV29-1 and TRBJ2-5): SAVISQKPSRDICQRGTSLTIQCQVDSQVTMMFWYRQQPGQSLTLIATANQGSEATYESGFVIDKFPISRPNLTFSTLTVSNMSPEDSSIYLCSVDPWASGNQETQYFGPGTRLLVL.

The CDR3: CASSSTGTTNTEAFF. The CDR3 DNA reads as TGTGCCAGCAGCTCGACAGGTACAACGAACACTGAAGCTTTCTTT. This sequence joins TRBV7-9 and TRBJ1-1; a weak D match, TRBD1 (6 bases). The ends were cut back, 4 bases at V and 1 base at J, with 13 bases in the middle. Germline V gives CDR1 SEHNR, CDR2 FQNEAQ (reference sequence). The CDR3 is 15 residues long.

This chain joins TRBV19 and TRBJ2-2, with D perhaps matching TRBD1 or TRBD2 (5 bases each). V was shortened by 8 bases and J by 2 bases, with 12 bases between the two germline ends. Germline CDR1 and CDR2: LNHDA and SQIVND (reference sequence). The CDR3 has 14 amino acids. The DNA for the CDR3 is TGTGCCAGTGACCGGGACGGAAACACCGGGGAGCTGTTTTTT. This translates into CASDRDGNTGELFF.

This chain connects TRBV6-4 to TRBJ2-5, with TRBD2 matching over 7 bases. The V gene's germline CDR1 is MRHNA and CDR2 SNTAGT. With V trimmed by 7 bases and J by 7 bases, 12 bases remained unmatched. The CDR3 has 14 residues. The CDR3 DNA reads TGTGCCAGCACCAAAAGGGAGGGGAAGAGGACCCAGTACTTC. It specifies CASTKREGKRTQYF.

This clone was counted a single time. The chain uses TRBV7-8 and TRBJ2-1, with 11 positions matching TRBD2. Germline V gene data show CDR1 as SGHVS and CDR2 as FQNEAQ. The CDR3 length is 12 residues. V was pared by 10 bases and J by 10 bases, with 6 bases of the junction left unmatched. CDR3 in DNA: TGTGCCACAACTAGCGGGAGTGGGGAGCAGTTCTTC. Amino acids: CATTSGSGEQFF.

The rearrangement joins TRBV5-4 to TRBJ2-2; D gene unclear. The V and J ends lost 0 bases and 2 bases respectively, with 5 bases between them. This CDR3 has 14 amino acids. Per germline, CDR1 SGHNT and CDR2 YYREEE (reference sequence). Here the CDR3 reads CASSLGSNTGELFF. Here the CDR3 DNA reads TGTGCCAGCAGCTTGGGATCAAACACCGGGGAGCTGTTTTTT.

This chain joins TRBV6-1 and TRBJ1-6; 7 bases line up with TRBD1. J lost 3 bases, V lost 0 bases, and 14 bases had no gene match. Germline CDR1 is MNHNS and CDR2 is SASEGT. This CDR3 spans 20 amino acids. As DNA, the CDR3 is TGTGCCAGCAGTGAAGCGTCGGGACAGACCCTGACTTTCTATAATTCACCCCTCCACTTT. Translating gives CASSEASGQTLTFYNSPLHF.

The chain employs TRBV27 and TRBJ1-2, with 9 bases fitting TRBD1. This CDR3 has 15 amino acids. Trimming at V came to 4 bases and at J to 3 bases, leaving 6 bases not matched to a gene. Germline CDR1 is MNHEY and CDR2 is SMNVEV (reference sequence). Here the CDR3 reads CASSSTGGAYYGYTF. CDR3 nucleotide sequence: TGTGCCAGCAGTTCCACAGGGGGCGCTTACTATGGCTACACCTTC.

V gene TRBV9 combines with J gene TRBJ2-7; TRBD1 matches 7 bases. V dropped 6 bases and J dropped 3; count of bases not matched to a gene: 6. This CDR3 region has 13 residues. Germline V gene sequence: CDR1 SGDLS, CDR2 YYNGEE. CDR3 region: CASNRQGRYEQYF. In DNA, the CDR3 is TGTGCCAGCAATCGACAGGGACGCTACGAGCAGTACTTC.